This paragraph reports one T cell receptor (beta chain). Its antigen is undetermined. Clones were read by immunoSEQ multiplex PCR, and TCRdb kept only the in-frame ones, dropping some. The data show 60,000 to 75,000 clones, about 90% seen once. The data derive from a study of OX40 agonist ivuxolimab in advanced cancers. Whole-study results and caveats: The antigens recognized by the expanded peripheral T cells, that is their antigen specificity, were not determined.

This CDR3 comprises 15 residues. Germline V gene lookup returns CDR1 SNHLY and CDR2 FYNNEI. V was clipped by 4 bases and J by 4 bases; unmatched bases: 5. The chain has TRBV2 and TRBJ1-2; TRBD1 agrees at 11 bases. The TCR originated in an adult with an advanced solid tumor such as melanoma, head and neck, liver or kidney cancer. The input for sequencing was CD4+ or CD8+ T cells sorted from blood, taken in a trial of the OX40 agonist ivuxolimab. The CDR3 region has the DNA TGTGCCAGCAGTGTTGGACAGGGGGCCAGCTATGGCTACACCTTC. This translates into CASSVGQGASYGYTF.